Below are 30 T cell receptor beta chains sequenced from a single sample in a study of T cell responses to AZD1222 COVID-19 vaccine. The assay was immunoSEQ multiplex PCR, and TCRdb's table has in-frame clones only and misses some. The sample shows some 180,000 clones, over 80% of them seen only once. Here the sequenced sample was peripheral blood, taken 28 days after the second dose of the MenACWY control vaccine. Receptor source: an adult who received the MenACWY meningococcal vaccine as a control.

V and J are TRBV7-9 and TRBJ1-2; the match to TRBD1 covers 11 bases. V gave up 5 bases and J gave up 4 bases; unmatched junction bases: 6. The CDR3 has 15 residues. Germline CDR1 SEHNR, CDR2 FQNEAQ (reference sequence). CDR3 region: CASSPGQGARYGYTF. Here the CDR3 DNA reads TGTGCCAGCAGCCCCGGACAGGGGGCCCGCTATGGCTACACCTTC.

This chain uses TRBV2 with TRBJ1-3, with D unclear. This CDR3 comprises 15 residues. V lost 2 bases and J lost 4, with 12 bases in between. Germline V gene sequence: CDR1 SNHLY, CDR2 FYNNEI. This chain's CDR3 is CASSENGVSGNTIYF. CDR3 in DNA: TGTGCCAGCAGTGAAAACGGGGTATCGGGAAACACCATATATTTT.

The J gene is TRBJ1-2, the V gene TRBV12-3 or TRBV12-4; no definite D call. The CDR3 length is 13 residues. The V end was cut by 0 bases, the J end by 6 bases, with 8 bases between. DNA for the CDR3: TGTGCCAGCAGTTTAGCGCGGGTCCATGGCTACACCTTC. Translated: CASSLARVHGYTF.

The CDR3 nucleotides are TGTGCCAGCAGTTCGGACAGACACACAGATACGCAGTATTTT. As protein: CASSSDRHTDTQYF. The rearrangement uses TRBV2 and TRBJ2-3; maybe TRBD1 (6 bases). Germline V gives CDR1 SNHLY, CDR2 FYNNEI. The germline V and J ends were trimmed by 5 bases and 2 bases, with 11 bases remaining between them. This CDR3 has 14 residues.

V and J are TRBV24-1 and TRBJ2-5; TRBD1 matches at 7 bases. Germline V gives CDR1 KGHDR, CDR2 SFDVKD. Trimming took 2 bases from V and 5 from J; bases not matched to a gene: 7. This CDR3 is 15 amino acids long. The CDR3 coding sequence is TGTGCCACCAGTGATTCCATGACAGGGCTGGAGACCCAGTACTTC. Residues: CATSDSMTGLETQYF.

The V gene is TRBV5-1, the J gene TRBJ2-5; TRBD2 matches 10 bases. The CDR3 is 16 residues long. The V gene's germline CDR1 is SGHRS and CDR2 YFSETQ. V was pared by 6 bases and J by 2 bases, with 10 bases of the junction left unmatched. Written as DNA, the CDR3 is TGCGCCAGCACCCCCGTGGCTAGCGGGGGTCAAGAGACCCAGTACTTC. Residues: CASTPVASGGQETQYF.

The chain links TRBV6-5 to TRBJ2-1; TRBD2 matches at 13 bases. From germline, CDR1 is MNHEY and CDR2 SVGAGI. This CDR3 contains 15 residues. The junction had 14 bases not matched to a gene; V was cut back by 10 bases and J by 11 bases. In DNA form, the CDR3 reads TGTGCCACCACTTTATCGGGGACTAGCGGGACCCAGCAGTTCTTC. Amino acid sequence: CATTLSGTSGTQQFF.

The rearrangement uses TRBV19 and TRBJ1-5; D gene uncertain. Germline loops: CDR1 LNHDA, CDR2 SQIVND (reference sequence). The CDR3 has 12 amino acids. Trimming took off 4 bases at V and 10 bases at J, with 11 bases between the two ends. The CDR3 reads CASSSGRRPQHF. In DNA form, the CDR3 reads TGTGCCAGTAGTAGCGGGCGCCGTCCCCAGCATTTT. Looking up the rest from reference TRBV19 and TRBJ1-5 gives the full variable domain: DGGITQSPKYLFRKEGQNVTLSCEQNLNHDAMYWYRQDPGQGLRLIYYSQIVNDFQKGDIAEGYSVSREKKESFPLTVTSAQKNPTAFYLCASSSGRRPQHFGDGTRLSIL.

The CDR3: CASSLGHTEAFF. In DNA form, the CDR3 reads TGTGCCAGCAGCTTGGGTCACACTGAAGCTTTCTTT. The chain combines TRBV5-6 with TRBJ1-1; D gene ambiguous. This CDR3 has 12 amino acids. V lost 0 bases to trimming and J lost 3 bases, with 3 bases between them. CDR1 SGHDT and CDR2 YYEEEE come from the germline V gene.

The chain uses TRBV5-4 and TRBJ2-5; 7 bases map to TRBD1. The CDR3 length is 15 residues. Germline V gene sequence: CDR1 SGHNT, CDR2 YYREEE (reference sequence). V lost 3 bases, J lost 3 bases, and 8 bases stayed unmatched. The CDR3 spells CASSYGADREETQYF. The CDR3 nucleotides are TGTGCCAGCAGCTACGGCGCCGACAGGGAAGAGACCCAGTACTTC. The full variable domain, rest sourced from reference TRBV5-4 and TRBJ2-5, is ETGVTQSPTHLIKTRGQQVTLRCSSQSGHNTVSWYQQALGQGPQFIFQYYREEENGRGNFPPRFSGLQFPNYSSELNVNALELDDSALYLCASSYGADREETQYFGPGTRLLVL.

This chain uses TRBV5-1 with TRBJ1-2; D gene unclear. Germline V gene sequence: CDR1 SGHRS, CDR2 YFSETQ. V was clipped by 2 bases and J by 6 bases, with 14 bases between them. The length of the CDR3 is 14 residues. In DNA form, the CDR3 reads TGCGCCAGCAGCTTTCCAGGTTTTGATAATGGCTACACCTTC. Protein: CASSFPGFDNGYTF.

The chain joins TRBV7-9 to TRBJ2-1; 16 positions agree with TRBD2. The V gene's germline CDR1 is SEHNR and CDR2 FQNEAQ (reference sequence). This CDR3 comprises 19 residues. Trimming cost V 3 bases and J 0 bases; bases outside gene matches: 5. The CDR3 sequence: CASSFPGLAGGSSYNEQFF. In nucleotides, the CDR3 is TGTGCCAGCAGCTTCCCGGGACTAGCGGGGGGGAGCTCCTACAATGAGCAGTTCTTC.

CDR3 nucleotide sequence: TGTGCCAGCTCACCCCGTGCAGGGCGGGAAAAACTGTTTTTT. It specifies CASSPRAGREKLFF. The V gene is TRBV18, the J gene TRBJ1-4; weak D call: TRBD1 (5 bases). The CDR3 sequence is 14 residues long. Germline V gene sequence: CDR1 KGHSH, CDR2 LQKENI. Trimming cost V 3 bases and J 8 bases, with 13 bases left between them. Full variable domain (remainder filled in from reference TRBV18 and TRBJ1-4): NAGVMQNPRHLVRRRGQEARLRCSPMKGHSHVYWYRQLPEEGLKFMVYLQKENIIDESGMPKERFSAEFPKEGPSILRIQQVVRGDSAAYFCASSPRAGREKLFFGSGTQLSVL.

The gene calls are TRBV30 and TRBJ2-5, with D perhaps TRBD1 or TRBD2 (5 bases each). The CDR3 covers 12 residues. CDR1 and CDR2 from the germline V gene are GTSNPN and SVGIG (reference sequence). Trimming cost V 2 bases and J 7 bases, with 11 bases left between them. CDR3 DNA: TGTGCCTGGAGTCCAGGGACGGGGACCCAGTACTTC. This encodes CAWSPGTGTQYF.

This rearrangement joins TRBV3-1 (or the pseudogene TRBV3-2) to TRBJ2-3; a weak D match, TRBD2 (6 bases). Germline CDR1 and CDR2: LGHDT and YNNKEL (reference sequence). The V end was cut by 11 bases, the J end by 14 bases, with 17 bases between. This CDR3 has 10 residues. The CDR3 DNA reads TGTGCCTCCGGGACTGACAGTTTGTATTTT. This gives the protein CASGTDSLYF.

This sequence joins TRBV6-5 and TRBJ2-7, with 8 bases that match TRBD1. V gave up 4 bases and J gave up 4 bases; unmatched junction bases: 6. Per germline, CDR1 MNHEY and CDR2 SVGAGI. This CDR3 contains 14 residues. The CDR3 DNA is TGTGCCAGCAGTTTCGGACAGGGATATTACGAGCAGTACTTC. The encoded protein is CASSFGQGYYEQYF.

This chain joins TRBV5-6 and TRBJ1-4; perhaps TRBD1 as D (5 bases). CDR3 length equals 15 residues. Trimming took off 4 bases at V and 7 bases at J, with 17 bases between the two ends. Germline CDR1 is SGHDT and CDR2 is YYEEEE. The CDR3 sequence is CASSTGPLKGEKLFF. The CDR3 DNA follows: TGTGCCAGCAGCACGGGACCCCTAAAGGGTGAAAAACTGTTTTTT. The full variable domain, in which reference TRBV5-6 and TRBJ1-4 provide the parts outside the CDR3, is DAGVTQSPTHLIKTRGQQVTLRCSPKSGHDTVSWYQQALGQGPQFIFQYYEEEERQRGNFPDRFSGHQFPNYSSELNVNALLLGDSALYLCASSTGPLKGEKLFFGSGTQLSVL.

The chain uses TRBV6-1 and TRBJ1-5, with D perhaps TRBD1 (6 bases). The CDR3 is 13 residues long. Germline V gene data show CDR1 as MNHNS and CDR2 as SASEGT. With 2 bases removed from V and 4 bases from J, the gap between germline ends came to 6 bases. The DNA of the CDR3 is TGTGCCAGCAGTGAAAGGGGGAATCAGCCCCAGCATTTT. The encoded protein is CASSERGNQPQHF.

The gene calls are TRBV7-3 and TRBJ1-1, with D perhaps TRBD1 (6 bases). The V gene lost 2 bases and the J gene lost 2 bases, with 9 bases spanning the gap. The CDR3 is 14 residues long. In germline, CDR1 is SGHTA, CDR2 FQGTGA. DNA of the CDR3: TGTGCCAGCAGCTTAGGGGGCCCAAACACTGAAGCTTTCTTT. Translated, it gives CASSLGGPNTEAFF. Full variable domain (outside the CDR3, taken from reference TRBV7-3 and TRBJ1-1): GAGVSQTPSNKVTEKGKYVELRCDPISGHTALYWYRQSLGQGPEFLIYFQGTGAADDSGLPNDRFFAVRPEGSVSTLKIQRTERGDSAVYLCASSLGGPNTEAFFGQGTRLTVV.

The CDR3 DNA reads as TGTGCCAGCAGCGTTGGAGACTCCTCCTACAATGAGCAGTTCTTC. Its translation is CASSVGDSSYNEQFF. The chain couples TRBV9 to TRBJ2-1; no reliable D call. V was cut by 2 bases and J by 0 bases, with 9 bases left in between. CDR1 and CDR2 from the germline V gene are SGDLS and YYNGEE. The CDR3 sequence is 15 residues long.

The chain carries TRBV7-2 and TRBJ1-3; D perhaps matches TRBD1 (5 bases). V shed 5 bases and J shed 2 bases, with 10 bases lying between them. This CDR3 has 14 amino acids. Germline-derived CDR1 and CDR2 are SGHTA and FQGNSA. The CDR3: CASSPPGTGNTIYF. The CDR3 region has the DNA TGTGCCAGCAGCCCACCAGGGACTGGAAACACCATATATTTT.

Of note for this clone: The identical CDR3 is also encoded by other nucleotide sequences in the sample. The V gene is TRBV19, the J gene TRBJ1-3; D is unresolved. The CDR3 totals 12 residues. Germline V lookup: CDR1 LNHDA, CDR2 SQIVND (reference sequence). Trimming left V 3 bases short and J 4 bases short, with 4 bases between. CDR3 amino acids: CASSILGNTIYF. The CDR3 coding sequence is TGTGCCAGTAGTATTCTGGGAAACACCATATATTTT.

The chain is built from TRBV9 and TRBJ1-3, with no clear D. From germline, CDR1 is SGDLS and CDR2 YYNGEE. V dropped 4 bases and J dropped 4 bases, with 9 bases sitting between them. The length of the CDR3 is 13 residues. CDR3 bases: TGTGCCAGCAGCCGAGAAACGGGAAACACCATATATTTT. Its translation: CASSRETGNTIYF.

This CDR3 is CASSYQRTRAGSLHF. In DNA form, the CDR3 reads TGTGCCAGCAGTTACCAGAGGACACGGGCAGGGTCCCTCCACTTT. The chain uses TRBV6-5 and TRBJ1-6, with D maybe TRBD1 (5 bases). V was cut by 2 bases and J by 14 bases, with 19 bases left in between. The CDR3 covers 15 residues. Looked up from germline, CDR1 is MNHEY and CDR2 is SVGAGI.

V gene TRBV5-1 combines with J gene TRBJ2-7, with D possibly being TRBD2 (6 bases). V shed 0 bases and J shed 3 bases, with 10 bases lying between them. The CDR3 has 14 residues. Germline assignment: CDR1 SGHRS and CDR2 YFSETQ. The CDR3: CASSLAGGFYEQYF. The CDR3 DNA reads TGCGCCAGCAGCTTGGCCGGGGGTTTCTACGAGCAGTACTTC.

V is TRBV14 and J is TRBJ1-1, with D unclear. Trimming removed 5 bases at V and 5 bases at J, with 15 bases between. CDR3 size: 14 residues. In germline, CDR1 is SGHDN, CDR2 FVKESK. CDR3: CASSYSGGRTEAFF. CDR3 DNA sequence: TGTGCCAGCAGCTACTCTGGAGGTCGGACTGAAGCTTTCTTT.

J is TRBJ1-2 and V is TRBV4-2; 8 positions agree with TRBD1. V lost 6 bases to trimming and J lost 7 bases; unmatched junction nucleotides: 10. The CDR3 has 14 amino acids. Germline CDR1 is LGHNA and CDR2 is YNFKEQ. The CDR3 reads CASRQDREGRGYTF. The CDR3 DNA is TGTGCCAGCAGGCAGGACAGGGAGGGCCGTGGCTACACCTTC.

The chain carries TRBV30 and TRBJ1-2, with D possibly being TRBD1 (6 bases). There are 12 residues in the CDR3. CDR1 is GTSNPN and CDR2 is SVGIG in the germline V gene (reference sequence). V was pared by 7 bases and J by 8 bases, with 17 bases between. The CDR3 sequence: CASQGGRRGYTF. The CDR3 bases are TGTGCCTCACAGGGAGGCCGGCGGGGCTACACCTTC.

The CDR3 DNA follows: TGTGCCAGCAGCCAAACGGATGAAAAACTGTTTTTT. Protein product: CASSQTDEKLFF. This chain joins TRBV3-1 (or the pseudogene TRBV3-2) and TRBJ1-4; D is unclear. Per the germline V gene, CDR1 is LGHDT and CDR2 is YNNKEL (reference sequence). Trimming pared 2 bases from V and 6 bases from J, leaving 4 bases between. This CDR3 spans 12 amino acids.

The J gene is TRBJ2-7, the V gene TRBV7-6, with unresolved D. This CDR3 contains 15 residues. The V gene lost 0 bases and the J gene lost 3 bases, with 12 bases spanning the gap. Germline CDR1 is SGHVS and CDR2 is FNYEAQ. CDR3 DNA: TGTGCCAGCAGCTTAGCCTATACGGGCCTCTACGAGCAGTACTTC. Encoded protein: CASSLAYTGLYEQYF.